The clone carrying this TCR beta chain has only a few counts. The antigen is undetermined. The data were obtained in a study of T-cell reconstitution after alpha-beta-depleted transplantation in children. Notes on the study in general: Newly made T cells mostly supplied T-cell counts and diversity one year after transplant. Reportedly, alpha-beta T cells present about two months post-transplant originated from several hundred expanded clones of graft origin. The high TCRbeta diversity at day 60 in some patients came from surviving recipient T cells and thymic progenitors.

Unique molecular identifiers were used in preparing the TCRbeta library. TCRdb fed the PCR reads into MiXCR, producing one record per CDR3 protein. The sample includes approximately 800,000 distinct CDR3 sequences, less than 20% of them seen just once. The sequence was collected from a male patient aged 5 to 17 who had a stem cell transplant for acute lymphoblastic leukemia, so the T cells may come from the graft donor. This sample comprised PBMCs, mostly from graft donor cells, obtained 360 days after TCRalphabeta/CD19-depleted stem cell transplant.

The CDR3 spells CASSSSIGTSGSISSYNEQFF. The CDR3 nucleotides are TGCGCCAGCAGCTCCTCTATAGGGACTAGCGGGTCCATTAGCTCCTACAATGAGCAGTTCTTC. This chain joins TRBV5-1 and TRBJ2-1; 12 bases are shared with TRBD2. The germline V gene has CDR1 SGHRS and CDR2 YFSETQ. Germline trimming cut 3 bases from V and 0 bases from J; bases unmatched to any gene: 16. The CDR3 covers 21 residues. Full variable domain (rest looked up from reference TRBV5-1 and TRBJ2-1): KAGVTQTPRYLIKTRGQQVTLSCSPISGHRSVSWYQQTPGQGLQFLFEYFSETQRNKGNFPGRFSGRQFSNSRSEMNVSTLELGDSALYLCASSSSIGTSGSISSYNEQFFGPGTRLTVL.